The source of this TCR beta chain is a study of tumor-infiltrating lymphocytes in localized non-small cell lung cancer. Study results and limitations: Not all patients were TCR sequenced, owing to tissue quantity. IM1 and IM2 tumors showed no difference in T-cell fraction.

Note on this clone: Its antigen remains unidentified.

Produced via immunoSEQ multiplex PCR; TCRdb's table is partial and in-frame only. The sample lists around 12,000 clones, 70% to 90% occurring once. The sample was uninvolved lung tissue not adjacent to the tumor. This receptor was taken from a human donor with non-small cell lung cancer.

Written as DNA, the CDR3 is TGTGCCTTGAAAGCGGACAGCACAGATACGCAGTATTTT. This sequence encodes CALKADSTDTQYF. The chain uses TRBV28 and TRBJ2-3, with TRBD2 as a possible D gene (5 bases). V was clipped by 11 bases and J by 0 bases, with 12 bases between them. Germline V gene lookup returns CDR1 MDHEN and CDR2 SYDVKM. The CDR3 runs 13 residues.